The clone carrying this T cell receptor (beta chain) was seen once. The sample originates from a study of T cells in localized non-small cell lung cancer. The data were produced by immunoSEQ multiplex PCR, yet TCRdb's version contains in-frame clones alone and is incomplete. This table has about 20,000 clones, 88% appearing once. Germline V gene lookup returns CDR1 SNHLY and CDR2 FYNNEI. After removal of 6 bases from V and 12 bases from J, the junction contained 12 bases not matched to a gene. CDR3 size: 14 residues. V usage is TRBV2 and J usage is TRBJ2-7, with 12 bases aligning to TRBD2. This sequence originates from a man aged 40-75 years with stage II squamous cell lung carcinoma. The sequences come from PBMCs, collected before any cancer treatment. The CDR3 protein is CASRVRTSGTKLYF. The CDR3 DNA reads as TGTGCCAGCAGGGTCCGGACTAGCGGGACGAAACTGTACTTC.